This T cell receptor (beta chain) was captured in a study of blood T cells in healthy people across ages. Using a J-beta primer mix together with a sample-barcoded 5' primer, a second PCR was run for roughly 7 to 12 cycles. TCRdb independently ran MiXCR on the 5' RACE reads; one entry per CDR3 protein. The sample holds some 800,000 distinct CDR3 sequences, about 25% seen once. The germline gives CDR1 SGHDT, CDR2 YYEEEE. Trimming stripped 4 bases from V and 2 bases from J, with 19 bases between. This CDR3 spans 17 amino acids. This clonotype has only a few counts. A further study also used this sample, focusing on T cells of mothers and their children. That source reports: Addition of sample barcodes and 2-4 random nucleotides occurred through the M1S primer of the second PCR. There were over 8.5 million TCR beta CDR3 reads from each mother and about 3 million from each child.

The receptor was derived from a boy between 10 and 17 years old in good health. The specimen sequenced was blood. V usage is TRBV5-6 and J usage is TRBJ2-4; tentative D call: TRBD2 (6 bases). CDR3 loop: CASSSDYRGGPKNIQYF. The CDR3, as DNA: TGTGCCAGCAGCAGTGACTACCGGGGAGGACCCAAAAACATTCAGTACTTC. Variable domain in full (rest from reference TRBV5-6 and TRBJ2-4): DAGVTQSPTHLIKTRGQQVTLRCSPKSGHDTVSWYQQALGQGPQFIFQYYEEEERQRGNFPDRFSGHQFPNYSSELNVNALLLGDSALYLCASSSDYRGGPKNIQYFGAGTRLSVL.